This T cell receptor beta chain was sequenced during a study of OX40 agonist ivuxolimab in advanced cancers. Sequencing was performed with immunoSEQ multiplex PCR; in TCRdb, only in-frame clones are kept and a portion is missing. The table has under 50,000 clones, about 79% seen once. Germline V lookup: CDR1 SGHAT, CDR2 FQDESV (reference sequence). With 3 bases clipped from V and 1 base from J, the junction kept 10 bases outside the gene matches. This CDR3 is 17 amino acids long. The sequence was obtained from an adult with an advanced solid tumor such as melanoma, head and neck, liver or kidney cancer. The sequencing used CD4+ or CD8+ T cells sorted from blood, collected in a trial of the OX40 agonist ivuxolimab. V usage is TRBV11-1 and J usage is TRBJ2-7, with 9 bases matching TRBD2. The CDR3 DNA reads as TGTGCCAGCAGCTTTGCCCCCCCAGCGGGAGGTTCCTACGAGCAGTACTTC. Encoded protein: CASSFAPPAGGSYEQYF.